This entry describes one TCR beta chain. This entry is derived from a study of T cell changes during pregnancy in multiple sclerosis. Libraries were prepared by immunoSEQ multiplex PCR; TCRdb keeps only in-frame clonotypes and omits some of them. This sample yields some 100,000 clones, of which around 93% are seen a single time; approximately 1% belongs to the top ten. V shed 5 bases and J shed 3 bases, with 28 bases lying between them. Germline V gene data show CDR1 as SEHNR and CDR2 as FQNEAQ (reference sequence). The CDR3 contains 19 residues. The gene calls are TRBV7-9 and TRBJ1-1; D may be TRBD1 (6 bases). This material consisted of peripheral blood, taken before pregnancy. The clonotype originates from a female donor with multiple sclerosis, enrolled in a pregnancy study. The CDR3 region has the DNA TGTGCCAGCAGCCAACCATTGGACAGCTTCCCCAAGAGGGACACTGAAGCTTTCTTT. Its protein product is CASSQPLDSFPKRDTEAFF.